This TCR beta chain was captured by sequencing in a study of T cell repertoires in cytomegalovirus infection. Study as a whole: Researchers turned to recently identified HLA-C-restricted CMV epitopes as well as well-studied HLA-B-restricted ones. Public TCR beta signatures marked donors with CMV infection and the matching HLA.

Concerning this clonotype itself: No antigen is known for it.

CDR1 is DFQATT and CDR2 is SNEGSKA in the germline V gene (reference sequence). This CDR3 is 15 amino acids long. The J segment lost 1 base and the V segment lost 2 bases, leaving 3 bases of the junction unmatched. Study-level points and caveats: The study found HLA-C-restricted CMV-specific TCR beta clonotypes dominating the ex vivo response. Cumulative frequency (of public TCR beta family members) identified carriers of CMV plus the relevant HLA.

MiXCR, applied by TCRdb to the reads, yields one record per CDR3 protein. The table has approximately 590,000 distinct CDR3 sequences, around two fifths seen once. Material: cultured PBMCs, obtained from culture after CMV antigen stimulation. The clonotype originates from a human donor in good health (CMV status not recorded). Some clones in this sample may be carry-over from other donors' samples. The rearrangement joins TRBV20-1 to TRBJ2-1, with TRBD2 matching over 9 bases. The CDR3 DNA follows: TGCAGTGCTAGACAAAGCGGGAGGTCCTACAATGAGCAGTTCTTC. It encodes CSARQSGRSYNEQFF.